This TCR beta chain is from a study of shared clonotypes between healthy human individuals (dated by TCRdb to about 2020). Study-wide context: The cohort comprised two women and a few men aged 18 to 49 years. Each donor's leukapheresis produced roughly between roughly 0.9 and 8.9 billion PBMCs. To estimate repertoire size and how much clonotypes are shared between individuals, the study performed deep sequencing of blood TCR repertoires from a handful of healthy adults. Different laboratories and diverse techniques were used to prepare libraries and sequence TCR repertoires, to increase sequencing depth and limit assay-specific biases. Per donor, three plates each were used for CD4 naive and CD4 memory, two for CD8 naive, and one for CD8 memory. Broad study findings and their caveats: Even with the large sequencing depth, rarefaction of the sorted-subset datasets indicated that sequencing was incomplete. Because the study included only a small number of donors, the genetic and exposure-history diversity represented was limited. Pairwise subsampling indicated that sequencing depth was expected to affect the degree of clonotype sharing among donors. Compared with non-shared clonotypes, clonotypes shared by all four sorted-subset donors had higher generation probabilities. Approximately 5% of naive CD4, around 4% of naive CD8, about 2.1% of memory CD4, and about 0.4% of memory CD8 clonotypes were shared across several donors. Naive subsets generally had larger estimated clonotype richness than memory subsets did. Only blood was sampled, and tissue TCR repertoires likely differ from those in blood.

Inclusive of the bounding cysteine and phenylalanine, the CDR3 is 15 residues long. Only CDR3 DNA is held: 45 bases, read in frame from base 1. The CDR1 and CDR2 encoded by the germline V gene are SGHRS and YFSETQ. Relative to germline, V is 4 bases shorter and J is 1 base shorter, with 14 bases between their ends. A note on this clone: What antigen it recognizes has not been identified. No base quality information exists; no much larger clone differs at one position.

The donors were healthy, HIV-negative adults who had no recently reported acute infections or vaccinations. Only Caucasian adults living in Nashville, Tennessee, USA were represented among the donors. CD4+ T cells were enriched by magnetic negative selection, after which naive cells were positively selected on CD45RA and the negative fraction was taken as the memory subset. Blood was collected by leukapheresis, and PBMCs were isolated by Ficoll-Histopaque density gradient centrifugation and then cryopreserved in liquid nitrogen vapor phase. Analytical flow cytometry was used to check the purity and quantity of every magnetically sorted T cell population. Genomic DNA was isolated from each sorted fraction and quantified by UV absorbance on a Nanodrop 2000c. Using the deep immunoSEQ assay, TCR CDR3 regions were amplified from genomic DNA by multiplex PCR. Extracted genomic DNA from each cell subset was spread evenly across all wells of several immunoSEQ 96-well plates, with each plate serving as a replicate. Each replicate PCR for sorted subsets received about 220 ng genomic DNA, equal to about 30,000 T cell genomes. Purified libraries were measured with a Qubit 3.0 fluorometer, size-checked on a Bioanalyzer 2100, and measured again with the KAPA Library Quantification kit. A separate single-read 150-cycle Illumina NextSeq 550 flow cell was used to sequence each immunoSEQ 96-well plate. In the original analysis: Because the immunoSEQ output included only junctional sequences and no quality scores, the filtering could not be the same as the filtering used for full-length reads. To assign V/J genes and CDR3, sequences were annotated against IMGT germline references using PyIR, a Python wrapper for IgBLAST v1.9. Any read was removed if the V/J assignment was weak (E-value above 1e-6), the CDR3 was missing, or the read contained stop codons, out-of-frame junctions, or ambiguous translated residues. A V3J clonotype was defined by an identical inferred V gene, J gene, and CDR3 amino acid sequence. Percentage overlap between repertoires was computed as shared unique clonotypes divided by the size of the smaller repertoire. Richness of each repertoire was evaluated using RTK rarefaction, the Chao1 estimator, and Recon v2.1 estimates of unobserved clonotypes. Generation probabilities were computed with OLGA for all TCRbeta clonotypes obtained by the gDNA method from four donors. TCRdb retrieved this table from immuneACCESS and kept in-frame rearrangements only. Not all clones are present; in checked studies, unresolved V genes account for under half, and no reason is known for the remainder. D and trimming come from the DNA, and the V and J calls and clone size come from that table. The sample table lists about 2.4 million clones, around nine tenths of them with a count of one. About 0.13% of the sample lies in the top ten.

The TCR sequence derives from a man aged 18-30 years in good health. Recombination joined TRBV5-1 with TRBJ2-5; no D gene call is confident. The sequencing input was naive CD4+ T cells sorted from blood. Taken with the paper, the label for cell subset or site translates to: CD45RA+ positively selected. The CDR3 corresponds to CASSLSVGGQETQYF. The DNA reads TGCGCCAGCAGCCTGTCGGTAGGCGGCCAAGAGACCCAGTACTTC.